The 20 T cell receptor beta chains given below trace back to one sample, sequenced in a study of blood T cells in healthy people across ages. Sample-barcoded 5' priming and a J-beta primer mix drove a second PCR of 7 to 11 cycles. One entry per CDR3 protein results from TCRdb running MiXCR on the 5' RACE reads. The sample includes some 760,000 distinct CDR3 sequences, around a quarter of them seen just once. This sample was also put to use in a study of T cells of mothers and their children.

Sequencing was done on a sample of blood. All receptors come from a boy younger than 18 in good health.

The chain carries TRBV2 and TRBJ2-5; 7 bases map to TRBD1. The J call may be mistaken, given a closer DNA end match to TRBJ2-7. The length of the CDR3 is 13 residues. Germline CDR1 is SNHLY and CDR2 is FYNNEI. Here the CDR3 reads CAGGTGDLDEQYF. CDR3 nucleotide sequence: TGTGCCGGGGGAACAGGGGATCTCGACGAGCAGTACTTC.

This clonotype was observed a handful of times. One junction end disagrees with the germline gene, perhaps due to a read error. CDR3 in amino acids: CASSLAPLAPVF. In DNA, the CDR3 is TGTGCCAGCAGTTTAGCCCCACTAGCGCCGGTTTTT. The chain has TRBV12-3 or TRBV12-4 and TRBJ2-2, with 7 bases identical to TRBD2. CDR3 length: 12 residues.

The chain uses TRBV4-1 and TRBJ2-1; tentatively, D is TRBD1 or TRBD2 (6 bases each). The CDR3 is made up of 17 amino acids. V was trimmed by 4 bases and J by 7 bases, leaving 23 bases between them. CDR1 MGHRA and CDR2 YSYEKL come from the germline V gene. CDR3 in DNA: TGCGCCAGCAGCCGCACCGGGACACCGTACGGAGGGAATGAGCAGTTCTTC. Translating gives CASSRTGTPYGGNEQFF.

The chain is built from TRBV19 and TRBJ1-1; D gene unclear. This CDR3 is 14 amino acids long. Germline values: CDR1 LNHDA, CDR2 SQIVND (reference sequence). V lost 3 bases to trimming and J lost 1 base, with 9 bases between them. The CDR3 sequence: CASSMSGWNTEAFF. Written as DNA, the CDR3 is TGTGCCAGTAGTATGTCGGGTTGGAACACTGAAGCTTTCTTT.

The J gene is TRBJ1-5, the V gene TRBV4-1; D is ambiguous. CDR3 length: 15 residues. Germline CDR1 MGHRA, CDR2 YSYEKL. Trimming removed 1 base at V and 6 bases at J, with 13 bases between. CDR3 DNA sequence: TGCGCCAGCAGCCAAGGTACAGTAGGAGGTCAGCCCCAGCATTTT. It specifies CASSQGTVGGQPQHF.

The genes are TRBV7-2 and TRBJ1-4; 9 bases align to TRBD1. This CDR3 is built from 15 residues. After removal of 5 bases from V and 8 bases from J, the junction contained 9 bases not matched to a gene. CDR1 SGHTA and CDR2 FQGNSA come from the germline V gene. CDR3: CASSTVRDRAEKLFF. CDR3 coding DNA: TGTGCCAGCAGCACTGTTAGGGACAGGGCGGAAAAACTGTTTTTT.

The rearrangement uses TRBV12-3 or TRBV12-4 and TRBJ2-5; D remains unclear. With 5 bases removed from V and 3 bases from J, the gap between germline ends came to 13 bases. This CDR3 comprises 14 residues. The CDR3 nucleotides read TGTGCCAGCAGTCCTCACGACCGGGAAGAGACCCAGTACTTC. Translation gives CASSPHDREETQYF.

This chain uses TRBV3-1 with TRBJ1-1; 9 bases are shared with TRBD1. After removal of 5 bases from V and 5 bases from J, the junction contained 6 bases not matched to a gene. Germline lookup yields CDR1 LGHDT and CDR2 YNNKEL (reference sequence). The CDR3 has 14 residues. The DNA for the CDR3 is TGTGCCAGCAGCATCGGGACAGGGAGGACTGAAGCTTTCTTT. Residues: CASSIGTGRTEAFF.

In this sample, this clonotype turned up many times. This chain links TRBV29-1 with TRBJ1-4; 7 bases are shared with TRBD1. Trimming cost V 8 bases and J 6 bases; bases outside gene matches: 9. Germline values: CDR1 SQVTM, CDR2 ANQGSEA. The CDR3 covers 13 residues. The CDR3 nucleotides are TGCAGCCATCGGACAGGAGAGGATGAAAAACTGTTTTTT. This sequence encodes CSHRTGEDEKLFF.

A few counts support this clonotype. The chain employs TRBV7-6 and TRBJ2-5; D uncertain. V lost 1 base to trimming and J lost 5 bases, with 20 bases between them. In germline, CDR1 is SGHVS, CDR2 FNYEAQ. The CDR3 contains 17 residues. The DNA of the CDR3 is TGTGCCAGCAGCTTAGAAGCTTCGGCCCCCGGGTTCGAGACCCAGTACTTC. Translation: CASSLEASAPGFETQYF.

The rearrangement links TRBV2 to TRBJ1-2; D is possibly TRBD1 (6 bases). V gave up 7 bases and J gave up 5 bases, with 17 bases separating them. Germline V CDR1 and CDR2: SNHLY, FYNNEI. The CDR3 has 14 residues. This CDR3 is CASTKLDSGYGYTF. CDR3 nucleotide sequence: TGTGCCAGCACTAAACTGGACAGCGGTTATGGCTACACCTTC.

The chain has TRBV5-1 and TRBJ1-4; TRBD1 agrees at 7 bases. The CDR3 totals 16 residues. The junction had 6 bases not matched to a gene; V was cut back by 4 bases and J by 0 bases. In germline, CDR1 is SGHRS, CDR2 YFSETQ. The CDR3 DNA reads TGCGCCAGCAGCCCAAACAGGGGTACAACTAATGAAAAACTGTTTTTT. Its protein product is CASSPNRGTTNEKLFF.

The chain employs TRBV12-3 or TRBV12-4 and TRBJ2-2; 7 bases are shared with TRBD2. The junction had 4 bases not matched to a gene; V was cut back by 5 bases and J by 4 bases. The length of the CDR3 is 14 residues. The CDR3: CASSSGAITGELFF. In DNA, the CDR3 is TGTGCCAGCAGTAGCGGGGCCATCACCGGGGAGCTGTTTTTT.

The CDR3 region is CAWSLSSYEQYF. The CDR3, as DNA: TGTGCCTGGAGCTTGAGCTCCTACGAGCAGTACTTC. V usage is TRBV30 and J usage is TRBJ2-7; no definite D call. The CDR3 has 12 amino acids. The V gene lost 3 bases and the J gene lost 0 bases, with 6 bases spanning the gap. Germline V gives CDR1 GTSNPN, CDR2 SVGIG (reference sequence). The full variable domain, with the rest looked up from reference TRBV30 and TRBJ2-7, is SQTIHQWPATLVQPVGSPLSLECTVEGTSNPNLYWYRQAAGRGLQLLFYSVGIGQISSEVPQNLSASRPQDRQFILSSKKLLLSDSGFYLCAWSLSSYEQYFGPGTRLTVT.

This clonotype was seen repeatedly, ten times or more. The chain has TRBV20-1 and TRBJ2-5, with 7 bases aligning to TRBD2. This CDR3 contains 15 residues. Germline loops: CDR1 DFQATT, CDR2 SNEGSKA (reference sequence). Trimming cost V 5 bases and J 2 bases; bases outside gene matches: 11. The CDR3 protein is CSARRAGLLQETQYF. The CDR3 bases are TGCAGTGCTCGGAGAGCGGGACTACTACAAGAGACCCAGTACTTC.

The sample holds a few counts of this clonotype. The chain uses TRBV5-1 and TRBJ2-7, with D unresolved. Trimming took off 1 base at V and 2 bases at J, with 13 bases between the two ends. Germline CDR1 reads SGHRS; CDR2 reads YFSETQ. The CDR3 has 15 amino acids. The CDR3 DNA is TGCGCCAGCAGCTTGATTGGTGGCGGAGCCTACGAGCAGTACTTC. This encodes CASSLIGGGAYEQYF. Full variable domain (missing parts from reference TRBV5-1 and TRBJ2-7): KAGVTQTPRYLIKTRGQQVTLSCSPISGHRSVSWYQQTPGQGLQFLFEYFSETQRNKGNFPGRFSGRQFSNSRSEMNVSTLELGDSALYLCASSLIGGGAYEQYFGPGTRLTVT.

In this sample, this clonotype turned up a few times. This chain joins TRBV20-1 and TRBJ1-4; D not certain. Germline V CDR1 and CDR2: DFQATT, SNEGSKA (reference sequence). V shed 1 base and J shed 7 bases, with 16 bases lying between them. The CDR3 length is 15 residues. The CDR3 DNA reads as TGCAGTGCTAGAGTGGGTGCAGGCTATGGTGAAAAACTGTTTTTT. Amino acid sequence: CSARVGAGYGEKLFF.

CDR3 DNA: TGTGCCAGCAGCCAAACTAGTTACTCCTACGAGCAGTACTTC. This translates into CASSQTSYSYEQYF. The chain uses TRBV13 and TRBJ2-7; perhaps TRBD2 as D (5 bases). Per the germline V gene, CDR1 is PRHDT and CDR2 is FYEKMQ (reference sequence). CDR3 length: 14 residues. Trimming took 5 bases from V and 0 from J, leaving 11 bases between them.

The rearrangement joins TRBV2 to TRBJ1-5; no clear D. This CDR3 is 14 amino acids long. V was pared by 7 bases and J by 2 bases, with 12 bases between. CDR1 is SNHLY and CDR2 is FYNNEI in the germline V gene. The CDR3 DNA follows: TGTGCCAGCAAGACGGAGATGGGCAATCAGCCCCAGCATTTT. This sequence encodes CASKTEMGNQPQHF.

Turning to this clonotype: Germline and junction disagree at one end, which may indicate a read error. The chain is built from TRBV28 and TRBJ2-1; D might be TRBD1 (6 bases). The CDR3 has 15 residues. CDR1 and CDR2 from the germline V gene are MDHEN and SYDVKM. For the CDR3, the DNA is TGTGCCAGCAGTTTCGCGAACAGGGCTTCCCTTGAGGAGTTCTTC. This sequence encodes CASSFANRASLEEFF.